At least ten counts were recorded for the clone carrying this T cell receptor (beta chain). As yet, its antigen is unknown. The length of the CDR3 is 12 residues. V shed 4 bases and J shed 5 bases, with 8 bases lying between them. Germline V gene lookup returns CDR1 SGHTA and CDR2 FQGNSA. The entry originates in a study of T cells in Graves' hyperthyroidism and ophthalmopathy. The study's findings and limits: The model made its ophthalmopathy prediction, and onset followed a median about 6.8 months later.

Sample collection date corresponds to first hyperthyroidism diagnosis, prior to any ophthalmopathy symptoms. The source material, RNA transcripts, was used to amplify TCR beta CDR3 regions. HTBI primers drove first-round RT-PCR of the TCR CDR3. TCRdb processed the multiplex PCR reads anew with MiXCR; each CDR3 protein has one entry. Of 300,000 to 450,000 distinct CDR3 sequences listed, approximately 15% are singletons. V gene TRBV7-2 combines with J gene TRBJ2-5; no reliable D call. This TCR was recovered from a woman younger than 35 with Graves' hyperthyroidism that later progressed to Graves' ophthalmopathy. The material sequenced was blood. The CDR3 nucleotides read TGTGCCAGCAGCTCCACCGGGGAGACCCAGTACTTC. Residues: CASSSTGETQYF.